This is a list of T cell receptor beta chains from one sample in a study of blood T cell repertoires in COVID-19. The method was immunoSEQ multiplex PCR; TCRdb's version includes in-frame clones alone and lacks a portion of them. The profile covers around 230,000 clones, with under 90% appearing a single time and 2% to 3% taken by the ten largest. The source material was peripheral blood. These receptors came from a woman between 35 and 50 years old with active or convalescent COVID-19. Both conserved end residues are part of each CDR3. A D gene is named only where the DNA matches it firmly. Clone size, where shown, is once, few, many, or a class for clones that have expanded.

DNA,CDR3,size,V,D,J
TGTGCCAGCAGTCAGACAGCGAACACTGAAGCTTTCTTT,CASSQTANTEAFF,.,TRBV6-2/TRBV6-3,.,TRBJ1-1
TGTGCCAGCAGCTCAGCGGGAGGGCCGTACAATGAGCAGTTCTTC,CASSSAGGPYNEQFF,once,TRBV11-3,TRBD2,TRBJ2-1
TGTGCCAGCTCACCAGAGATCTCTGGGGCCAACGTCCTGACTTTC,CASSPEISGANVLTF,.,TRBV18,.,TRBJ2-6
TGTGCCAGCAGCCCTAACACAGGGGGGGACCGGACCACTGAAGCTTTCTTT,CASSPNTGGDRTTEAFF,.,TRBV6-2/TRBV6-3,TRBD1,TRBJ1-1
TGTGCCATCAGTGAAATACAGGGCACTGAAGCTTTCTTT,CAISEIQGTEAFF,.,TRBV10-3,.,TRBJ1-1
TGTGCCAGCAGCCAGCAGGGAAAGAACACCGGGGAGCTGTTTTTT,CASSQQGKNTGELFF,.,TRBV7-3,.,TRBJ2-2
TGTGCCAGCAGCTCTCCCAGGGGGCAAAGGTTTCAGCCCCAGCATTTT,CASSSPRGQRFQPQHF,.,TRBV21-1,.,TRBJ1-5
TGTGCCAGCAGCGCCGAGGATGGGTTCTCTGGAAACACCATATATTTT,CASSAEDGFSGNTIYF,.,TRBV2,.,TRBJ1-3
TGTGCCAGCAGCCAAGAGGTAGGGACTGTCTCAAGATGGGGTACGCAGTATTTT,CASSQEVGTVSRWGTQYF,.,TRBV4-2,.,TRBJ2-3
TGTGCCACCCGACGACAGGGGCCAAGACCGGAAGCTTTCTTT,CATRRQGPRPEAFF,once,TRBV19,TRBD1,TRBJ1-1
TGTGCCAGCTCACCAAATCAGGGGCTCCGGAATGGCTACACCTTC,CASSPNQGLRNGYTF,.,TRBV18,.,TRBJ1-2
TGCGCCAGCAGGTACGGACTAGATTTCAATGAGCAGTTCTTC,CASRYGLDFNEQFF,.,TRBV5-1,TRBD2,TRBJ2-1
TGTGCCACCAGCAGGATTCCGGGACAGGGGTACAACGAGCAGTACTTC,CATSRIPGQGYNEQYF,few,TRBV15,TRBD1,TRBJ2-7
TGCGCCAGCAGCTGGGAGACGGACTATGGCTACACCTTC,CASSWETDYGYTF,.,TRBV5-1,.,TRBJ1-2
TGTGCCTGGAAAGGGGCAGGGAACACTGAAGCTTTCTTT,CAWKGAGNTEAFF,once,TRBV30,.,TRBJ1-1
TGCGCCAGCAGCGTGGGGACAGAAACCTACGAGCAGTACTTC,CASSVGTETYEQYF,.,TRBV5-1,TRBD1,TRBJ2-7
TGTGCCAGCAGCCCGAGCGCGTTAGGTTCACCCCTCCACTTT,CASSPSALGSPLHF,.,TRBV7-8,.,TRBJ1-6